These 4 T cell receptor beta chains were all obtained from the same sample, sequenced in a study of blood T cell repertoires in COVID-19. Libraries were prepared by immunoSEQ multiplex PCR; TCRdb keeps only in-frame clonotypes and omits some of them. The data show just under 90,000 clones, 85% to 95% seen once. Sequencing used peripheral blood. These receptor sequences come from a man in his 60s with acute or convalescent COVID-19.

The chain couples TRBV5-1 to TRBJ2-2; D might be TRBD2 (5 bases). Germline assignment: CDR1 SGHRS and CDR2 YFSETQ. V shed 0 bases and J shed 2 bases, with 11 bases lying between them. This CDR3 has 16 amino acids. The CDR3: CASSLGIATNTGELFF. The CDR3 DNA follows: TGCGCCAGCAGCTTGGGAATAGCGACAAACACCGGGGAGCTGTTTTTT. The full variable domain, its missing parts supplied by reference TRBV5-1 and TRBJ2-2, is KAGVTQTPRYLIKTRGQQVTLSCSPISGHRSVSWYQQTPGQGLQFLFEYFSETQRNKGNFPGRFSGRQFSNSRSEMNVSTLELGDSALYLCASSLGIATNTGELFFGEGSRLTVL.

The chain links TRBV7-9 to TRBJ2-5; weak D call: TRBD2 (6 bases). Trimming took off 7 bases at V and 4 bases at J, with 19 bases between the two ends. Germline V lookup: CDR1 SEHNR, CDR2 FQNEAQ (reference sequence). CDR3 length equals 15 residues. CDR3 sequence reads: CASTPGLALGETQYF. The CDR3 bases are TGTGCCAGCACCCCGGGGCTAGCGTTGGGAGAGACCCAGTACTTC.

The chain carries TRBV29-1 and TRBJ2-7; 9 bases align to TRBD1. J lost 7 bases, V lost 7 bases, and 11 bases had no gene match. Germline V gene data show CDR1 as SQVTM and CDR2 as ANQGSEA. This CDR3 comprises 13 residues. The CDR3 DNA reads as TGCAGCGGCCGACAGGGGGATTTGGGGGAGCAGTACTTC. Residues: CSGRQGDLGEQYF.

The chain carries TRBV19 and TRBJ2-2, with 12 bases that match TRBD1. CDR3 length: 15 residues. From germline, CDR1 is LNHDA and CDR2 SQIVND (reference sequence). J lost 5 bases, V lost 5 bases, and 3 bases had no gene match. The CDR3 protein is CASSSGQGATGELFF. CDR3 coding DNA: TGTGCCAGTAGTTCGGGACAGGGGGCGACCGGGGAGCTGTTTTTT.